This TCR beta chain was captured by sequencing in a study of control samples from healthy donors and cancer patients. Produced via immunoSEQ multiplex PCR; TCRdb's table is partial and in-frame only. The table has about 69,000 clones, approximately 88% seen once. Trimming shortened V by 4 bases and J by 5 bases, and 3 bases separated the two germline ends. CDR1 and CDR2 from the germline V gene are MNHEY and SVGAGI. The CDR3 is 10 amino acids. The sample was PBMCs. The V gene is TRBV6-5, the J gene TRBJ2-7; no clear D. This clonotype was sampled from a woman in her forties or fifties with lung cancer. Here the CDR3 reads CASSWDEQYF. For the CDR3, the DNA is TGTGCCAGCAGTTGGGACGAGCAGTACTTC.